This T cell receptor beta chain was recorded in a study of cytomegalovirus exposure and HLA in healthy donors. PCR was performed using 60 Vbeta and 13 Jbeta primers. The method was immunoSEQ multiplex PCR; TCRdb's version includes in-frame clones alone and lacks a portion of them. The sample yields 140,000 or so clones, around 74% seen once. The CDR3 is 12 residues long. V gave up 6 bases and J gave up 4 bases, with 6 bases separating them. Per germline, CDR1 MDHEN and CDR2 SYDVKM. The TCR comes from a man aged 18 to 30 in good health and CMV-seropositive. The specimen sequenced was PBMCs. The chain combines TRBV28 with TRBJ1-4; D is perhaps TRBD1 (6 bases). The CDR3 region is CASRQGNEKLFF. In DNA form, the CDR3 reads TGTGCCAGCAGACAGGGTAATGAAAAACTGTTTTTT.